Presented here are 11 T cell receptor beta chains from one specimen sequenced in a study of blood T cell repertoires in COVID-19. This table comes from immunoSEQ multiplex PCR, and its TCRdb copy is limited to in-frame clones, with some not included. The table records a few hundred thousand clones, under 85% of them present only once. The sample consisted of peripheral blood. The receptors come from a man aged 30-40 years who had recovered from COVID-19.

This clone was seen a few times. V is TRBV2 and J is TRBJ1-3, with 7 bases fitting TRBD1. Looked up from germline, CDR1 is SNHLY and CDR2 is FYNNEI. V shed 1 base, J shed 8 bases, and the junction held 8 bases outside the gene matches. CDR3 size: 15 residues. The CDR3 is CASSEDMEQGYTIYF. The CDR3 nucleotides read TGTGCCAGCAGTGAAGATATGGAACAGGGGTACACCATATATTTT.

The DNA for the CDR3 is TGTGCCAGCAGTTTAGCGGGAGGGTGGAATGAGCAGTTCTTC. Translation: CASSLAGGWNEQFF. The J gene is TRBJ2-1, the V gene TRBV28, with 9 bases matching TRBD2. In germline, CDR1 is MDHEN, CDR2 SYDVKM. The CDR3 loop spans 14 amino acids. The trim removed 2 bases at V and 7 bases at J, leaving 3 bases unmatched.

This chain links TRBV5-1 with TRBJ1-2; D possibly corresponds to TRBD1 (6 bases). In germline, CDR1 is SGHRS, CDR2 YFSETQ. The length of the CDR3 is 14 residues. The V end lost 4 bases, the J end lost 7 bases, and 17 bases lay between the germline ends. The DNA of the CDR3 is TGCGCCAGCAGCATGGACAGCTTAGAGCTTGGCTACACCTTC. Its protein is CASSMDSLELGYTF.

The chain recombines TRBV19 with TRBJ1-6; D not resolved. The V and J ends lost 3 bases and 7 bases respectively, with 10 bases between them. The CDR3 has 14 amino acids. Germline V lookup: CDR1 LNHDA, CDR2 SQIVND (reference sequence). CDR3 nucleotide sequence: TGTGCCAGTAGTATTGGGCAGTTAAATTCACCCCTCCACTTT. Its protein is CASSIGQLNSPLHF.

In this sample, this clone turned up once. The gene calls are TRBV16 and TRBJ2-7; 8 bases agree with TRBD1. V shed 3 bases and J 4 bases; nucleotides not matched to a gene: 8. The CDR3 consists of 15 residues. Germline CDR1 KGHSY, CDR2 FQNENV. CDR3 residues: CASSHTQGAPYEQYV. CDR3 DNA: TGTGCCAGCAGCCATACGCAGGGGGCCCCGTACGAGCAGTACGTC.

This sequence joins TRBV5-6 and TRBJ2-3; unclear D gene. This CDR3 is built from 11 residues. Trimming took off 0 bases at V and 9 bases at J, with 5 bases between the two ends. Germline CDR1 and CDR2: SGHDT and YYEEEE. DNA of the CDR3: TGTGCCAGCAGCTTGGGGCACACGCAGTATTTT. This translates into CASSLGHTQYF. The entire variable domain, with the rest obtained from reference TRBV5-6 and TRBJ2-3, is as follows: DAGVTQSPTHLIKTRGQQVTLRCSPKSGHDTVSWYQQALGQGPQFIFQYYEEEERQRGNFPDRFSGHQFPNYSSELNVNALLLGDSALYLCASSLGHTQYFGPGTRLTVL.

In the case of this clone: Relative to the germline gene, one junction end is altered; a read error may explain this. The rearrangement links TRBV16 to TRBJ2-4, with D possibly TRBD1 on 6 matching bases. The CDR3 is 12 residues long. Germline V lookup: CDR1 KGHSY, CDR2 FQNENV. The CDR3 DNA reads as TGTGCCAGCAGCCGCTCGCAGGGGTTAGTCACCTTC. It yields the protein CASSRSQGLVTF.

The CDR3: CASSQDFPGQGVYEQYV. The CDR3, as DNA: TGCGCCAGCAGCCAAGATTTCCCGGGACAGGGGGTCTACGAGCAGTACGTC. This chain uses TRBV4-1 with TRBJ2-7; 11 bases fit TRBD1. This CDR3 is 17 amino acids long. Germline V lookup: CDR1 MGHRA, CDR2 YSYEKL. V trimming: 0 bases; J trimming: 3 bases; junction bases outside the gene matches: 7.

This chain joins TRBV7-6 and TRBJ1-6; TRBD1 is a possible D gene (5 bases). The CDR3 covers 15 residues. Deletions cut 5 bases from V and 10 bases from J, with 18 bases between. Germline lookup yields CDR1 SGHVS and CDR2 FNYEAQ. CDR3 amino acids: CASSAEGGELSPLHF. CDR3 in DNA: TGTGCCAGCAGCGCGGAGGGAGGGGAGCTATCACCCCTCCACTTT.

This sequence joins TRBV4-1 and TRBJ1-3; D is unclear. This CDR3 is built from 16 residues. V was shortened by 2 bases and J by 4 bases, with 15 bases between the two germline ends. Germline CDR1 is MGHRA and CDR2 is YSYEKL. The CDR3 DNA sequence: TGCGCCAGCAGCCAACTATACACGAGGGCCGGAAACACCATATATTTT. Translated, it gives CASSQLYTRAGNTIYF.

V and J are TRBV7-8 and TRBJ2-7; weak D call: TRBD2 (5 bases). The CDR3 spans 15 residues. Germline CDR1 SGHVS, CDR2 FQNEAQ. Trimming shortened V by 2 bases and J by 0 bases, and 11 bases separated the two germline ends. CDR3 nucleotide sequence: TGTGCCAGCAGCTTACTGAACCGGGGCTCCTACGAGCAGTACTTC. Translation gives CASSLLNRGSYEQYF.